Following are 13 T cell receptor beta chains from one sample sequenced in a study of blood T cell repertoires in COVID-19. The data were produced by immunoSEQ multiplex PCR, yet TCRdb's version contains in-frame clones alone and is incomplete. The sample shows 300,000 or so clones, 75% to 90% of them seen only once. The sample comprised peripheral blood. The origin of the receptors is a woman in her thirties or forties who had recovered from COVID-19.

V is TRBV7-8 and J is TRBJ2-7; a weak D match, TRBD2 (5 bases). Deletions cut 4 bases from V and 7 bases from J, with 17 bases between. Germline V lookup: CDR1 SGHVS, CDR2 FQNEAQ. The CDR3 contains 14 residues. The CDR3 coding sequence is TGTGCCAGCAGCTCCCCTAGGGAGATGGGAGAGCAGTACTTC. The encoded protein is CASSSPREMGEQYF.

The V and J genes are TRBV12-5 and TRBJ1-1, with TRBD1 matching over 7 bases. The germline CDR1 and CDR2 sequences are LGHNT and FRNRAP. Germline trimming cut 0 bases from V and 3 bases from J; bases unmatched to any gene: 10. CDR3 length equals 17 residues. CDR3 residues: CASGLVLGTRGDTEAFF. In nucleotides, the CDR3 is TGTGCTAGTGGTTTGGTACTGGGGACCAGGGGGGACACTGAAGCTTTCTTT. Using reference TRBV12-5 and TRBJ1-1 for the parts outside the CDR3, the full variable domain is DARVTQTPRHKVTEMGQEVTMRCQPILGHNTVFWYRQTMMQGLELLAYFRNRAPLDDSGMPKDRFSAEMPDATLATLKIQPSEPRDSAVYFCASGLVLGTRGDTEAFFGQGTRLTVV.

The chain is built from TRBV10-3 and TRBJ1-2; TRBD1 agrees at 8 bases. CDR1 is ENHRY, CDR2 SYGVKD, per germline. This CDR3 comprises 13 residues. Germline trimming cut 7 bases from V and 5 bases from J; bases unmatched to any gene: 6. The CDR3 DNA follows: TGTGCCATCACCCCCGACAGGGGATATGGCTACACCTTC. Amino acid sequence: CAITPDRGYGYTF.

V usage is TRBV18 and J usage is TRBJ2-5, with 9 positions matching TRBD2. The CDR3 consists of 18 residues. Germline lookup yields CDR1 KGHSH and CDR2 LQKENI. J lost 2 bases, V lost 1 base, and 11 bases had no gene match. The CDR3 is CASSPLGGTSGPQETQYF. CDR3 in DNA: TGTGCCAGCTCACCACTCGGGGGAACTAGCGGGCCTCAAGAGACCCAGTACTTC.

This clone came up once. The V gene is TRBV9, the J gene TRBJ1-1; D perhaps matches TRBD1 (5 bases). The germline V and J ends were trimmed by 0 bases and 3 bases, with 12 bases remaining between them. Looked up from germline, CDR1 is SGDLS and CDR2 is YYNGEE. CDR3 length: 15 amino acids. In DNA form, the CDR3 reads TGTGCCAGCAGCGTAGGGGGGGAAACAGACACTGAAGCTTTCTTT. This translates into CASSVGGETDTEAFF.

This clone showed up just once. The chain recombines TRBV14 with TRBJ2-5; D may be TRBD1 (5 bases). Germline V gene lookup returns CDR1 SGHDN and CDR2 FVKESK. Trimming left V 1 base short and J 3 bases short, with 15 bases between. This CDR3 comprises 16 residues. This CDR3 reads CASSQGDRLREETQYF. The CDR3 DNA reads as TGTGCCAGCAGCCAAGGAGACAGATTAAGGGAAGAGACCCAGTACTTC.

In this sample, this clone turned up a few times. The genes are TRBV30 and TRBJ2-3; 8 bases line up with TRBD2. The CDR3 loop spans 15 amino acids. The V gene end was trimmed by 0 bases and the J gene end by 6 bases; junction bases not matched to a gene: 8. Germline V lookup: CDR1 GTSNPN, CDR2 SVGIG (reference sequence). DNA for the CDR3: TGTGCCTGGAGTGTAGGAACGGGGGGGCAGGATACGCAGTATTTT. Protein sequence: CAWSVGTGGQDTQYF.

The CDR3 protein is CASSSPTGTFYEQYF. DNA for the CDR3: TGTGCCAGCAGCTCCCCCACCGGGACATTCTACGAGCAGTACTTC. The chain is built from TRBV7-8 and TRBJ2-7; TRBD1 is a possible D gene (6 bases). Germline V gene data show CDR1 as SGHVS and CDR2 as FQNEAQ. V gave up 4 bases and J gave up 3 bases, with 16 bases separating them. The length of the CDR3 is 15 residues.

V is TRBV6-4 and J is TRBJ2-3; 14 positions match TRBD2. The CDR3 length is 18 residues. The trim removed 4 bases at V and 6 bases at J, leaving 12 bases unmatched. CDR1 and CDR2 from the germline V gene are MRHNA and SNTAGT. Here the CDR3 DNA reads TGTGCCAGCAGTGCCCAATCGACTAGCGGGGGGGCTGCGGATACGCAGTATTTT. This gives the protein CASSAQSTSGGAADTQYF.

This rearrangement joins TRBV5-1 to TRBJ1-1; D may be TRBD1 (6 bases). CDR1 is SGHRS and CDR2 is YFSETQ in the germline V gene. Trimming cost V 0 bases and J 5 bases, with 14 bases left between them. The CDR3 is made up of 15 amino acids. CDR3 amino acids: CASSLATKQGTEAFF. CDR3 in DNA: TGCGCCAGCAGCTTGGCGACCAAACAGGGAACTGAAGCTTTCTTT.

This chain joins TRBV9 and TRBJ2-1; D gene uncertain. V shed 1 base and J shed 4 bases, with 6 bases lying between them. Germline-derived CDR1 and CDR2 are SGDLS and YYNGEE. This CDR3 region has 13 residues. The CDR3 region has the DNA TGTGCCAGCAGCGTACGAGGTTACAATGAGCAGTTCTTC. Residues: CASSVRGYNEQFF.

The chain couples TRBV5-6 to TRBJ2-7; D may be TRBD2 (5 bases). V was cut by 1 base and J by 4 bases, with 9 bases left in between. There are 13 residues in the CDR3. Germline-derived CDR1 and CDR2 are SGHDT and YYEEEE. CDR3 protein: CASSLPSSYEQYF. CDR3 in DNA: TGTGCCAGCAGCTTGCCTAGCTCGTACGAGCAGTACTTC.

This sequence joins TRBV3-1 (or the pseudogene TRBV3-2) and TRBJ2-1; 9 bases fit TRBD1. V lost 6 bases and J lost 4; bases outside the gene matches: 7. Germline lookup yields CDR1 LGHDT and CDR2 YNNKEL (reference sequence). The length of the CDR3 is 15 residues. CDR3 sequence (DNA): TGTGCCAGCAGTCCCTGGGGACAGGGTTACAATGAGCAGTTCTTC. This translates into CASSPWGQGYNEQFF.